The 22 T cell receptor beta chains below all came from one sample that was sequenced in a study of blood T cell repertoires in COVID-19. This table comes from immunoSEQ multiplex PCR, and its TCRdb copy is limited to in-frame clones, with some not included. The data contain 250,000 to 350,000 clones, around nine tenths of them seen just once; the ten biggest clones take up 0.85% to 1%. Material: peripheral blood. These receptors were taken from a woman in her thirties or forties who had recovered from COVID-19.

This CDR3 reads CASSQALGLAAPYEQYF. The CDR3 DNA sequence: TGCGCCAGCAGCCAAGCCCTGGGACTAGCGGCACCCTACGAGCAGTACTTC. This chain links TRBV4-1 with TRBJ2-7; 11 nucleotides line up with TRBD2. With V trimmed by 1 base and J by 2 bases, 7 bases remained unmatched. Germline V gene sequence: CDR1 MGHRA, CDR2 YSYEKL. This CDR3 contains 17 residues.

This clone occurred a few times. The chain employs TRBV2 and TRBJ2-2, with 14 bases lining up with TRBD2. The CDR3 spans 14 residues. V trimming: 9 bases; J trimming: 5 bases; junction bases outside the gene matches: 2. Germline V lookup: CDR1 SNHLY, CDR2 FYNNEI. The CDR3 coding sequence is TGTGCCAGGGGGACTAGCGGGAGTACCGGGGAGCTGTTTTTT. As protein: CARGTSGSTGELFF.

The chain uses TRBV7-8 and TRBJ2-7; TRBD2 matches at 7 bases. J gave up 0 bases and V 5 bases, and 7 bases lay outside the gene matches. Germline values: CDR1 SGHVS, CDR2 FQNEAQ. The length of the CDR3 is 15 residues. The CDR3 spells CASSLNGGYSYEQYF. CDR3 DNA: TGTGCCAGCAGCCTAAACGGGGGGTACTCCTACGAGCAGTACTTC.

The chain couples TRBV28 to TRBJ2-4, with 8 nucleotides matching TRBD2. The CDR3 extends over 17 amino acids. Germline trimming cut 5 bases from V and 6 bases from J; bases unmatched to any gene: 15. Germline V gene lookup returns CDR1 MDHEN and CDR2 SYDVKM. CDR3 protein: CASSTTGGSPYLNIQYF. The CDR3 DNA reads as TGTGCCAGCAGTACGACGGGGGGGAGCCCATATCTAAACATTCAGTACTTC.

The chain combines TRBV27 with TRBJ2-7; 10 nucleotides agree with TRBD2. Germline CDR1 and CDR2: MNHEY and SMNVEV (reference sequence). V lost 5 bases and J lost 3; bases outside the gene matches: 7. The CDR3 has 15 amino acids. The CDR3 region is CASSTLAGGDYEQYF. The CDR3 DNA follows: TGTGCCAGCAGTACTTTAGCGGGAGGTGACTACGAGCAGTACTTC.

The chain employs TRBV2 and TRBJ1-5; no firm D call. Germline-derived CDR1 and CDR2 are SNHLY and FYNNEI. V was cut by 3 bases and J by 0 bases, with 18 bases left in between. The CDR3 has 18 residues. The CDR3 is CASSDHPKSKYSNQPQHF. The CDR3 bases are TGTGCCAGCAGTGACCACCCTAAATCCAAATATAGCAATCAGCCCCAGCATTTT.

The gene calls are TRBV7-8 and TRBJ1-2; 10 positions agree with TRBD1. Germline CDR1 SGHVS, CDR2 FQNEAQ. The CDR3 contains 16 residues. V lost 5 bases, J lost 8 bases, and 14 bases stayed unmatched. The CDR3 reads CASSPWRTGGALGYTF. DNA for the CDR3: TGTGCCAGCAGCCCATGGCGGACAGGGGGTGCCTTGGGCTACACCTTC. Variable domain in full (rest from reference TRBV7-8 and TRBJ1-2): GAGVSQSPRYKVAKRGQDVALRCDPISGHVSLFWYQQALGQGPEFLTYFQNEAQLDKSGLPSDRFFAERPEGSVSTLKIQRTQQEDSAVYLCASSPWRTGGALGYTFGSGTRLTVV.

The chain is built from TRBV5-6 and TRBJ2-1, with 7 positions matching TRBD2. The V segment lost 0 bases and the J segment 4 bases; nucleotides outside the gene matches: 7. Germline values: CDR1 SGHDT, CDR2 YYEEEE. The CDR3 runs to 16 residues. The CDR3 loop reads CASSLAMVSGYNEQFF. The CDR3 bases are TGTGCCAGCAGCTTGGCCATGGTTAGCGGGTACAATGAGCAGTTCTTC.

The V call is TRBV5-6, the J call TRBJ2-1; the match to TRBD1 covers 10 bases. The germline gives CDR1 SGHDT, CDR2 YYEEEE. J lost 9 bases, V lost 4 bases, and 7 bases had no gene match. The CDR3 contains 14 residues. CDR3 residues: CASSLPDRGSEQFF. The CDR3 bases are TGTGCCAGCAGCCTGCCGGACAGGGGGTCTGAGCAGTTCTTC.

The V and J genes are TRBV9 and TRBJ2-1; tentative D call: TRBD2 (5 bases). The CDR3 extends over 18 amino acids. Trimming stripped 1 base from V and 4 bases from J, with 21 bases between. Germline CDR1 and CDR2: SGDLS and YYNGEE. In DNA, the CDR3 is TGTGCCAGCAGCGTATGGCGCAGTGCGGGCCCGCTTTACAATGAGCAGTTCTTC. Translated: CASSVWRSAGPLYNEQFF.

This rearrangement joins TRBV27 to TRBJ2-3; possibly TRBD1 for D (5 bases). Trimming cost V 6 bases and J 3 bases, with 7 bases left between them. The CDR3 runs to 12 residues. The V gene's germline CDR1 is MNHEY and CDR2 SMNVEV (reference sequence). The CDR3 nucleotides are TGTGCCAGCAGCACAGGAACAGATACGCAGTATTTT. This encodes CASSTGTDTQYF.

CDR3 DNA sequence: TGTGCCAGCAGTGAGGGCCGAGTTTACAATGAGCAGTTCTTC. This sequence encodes CASSEGRVYNEQFF. The chain uses TRBV2 and TRBJ2-1; D gene uncertain. V was pared by 3 bases and J by 4 bases, with 10 bases between. Looked up from germline, CDR1 is SNHLY and CDR2 is FYNNEI. The CDR3 sequence is 14 residues long.

This clone was seen just once. The rearrangement joins TRBV5-4 to TRBJ2-7, with TRBD1 matching over 8 bases. Per the germline V gene, CDR1 is SGHNT and CDR2 is YYREEE (reference sequence). This CDR3 is 15 amino acids long. Trimming took 2 bases from V and 2 from J; bases not matched to a gene: 6. The CDR3 nucleotides are TGTGCCAGCAGCTTCGGGACAGGTCCTCCCTACGAGCAGTACTTC. As protein: CASSFGTGPPYEQYF.

This chain joins TRBV18 and TRBJ1-2; 10 bases align to TRBD1. The CDR3 covers 15 residues. The V gene end was trimmed by 4 bases and the J gene end by 5 bases; junction bases not matched to a gene: 7. Germline CDR1 and CDR2: KGHSH and LQKENI. For the CDR3, the DNA is TGTGCCAGCTCACTGACCGGGACAGGGGTGTATGGCTACACCTTC. It codes for CASSLTGTGVYGYTF.

The chain has TRBV5-1 and TRBJ1-3; no clear D. V gave up 5 bases and J gave up 0 bases, with 9 bases separating them. The CDR3 consists of 14 residues. CDR1 and CDR2 (germline): SGHRS, YFSETQ. The CDR3 protein is CASRKTTSGNTIYF. The DNA of the CDR3 is TGCGCCAGCAGGAAGACAACCTCTGGAAACACCATATATTTT.

The chain combines TRBV10-3 with TRBJ2-3, with D possibly being TRBD2 (6 bases). V was shortened by 2 bases and J by 0 bases, with 9 bases between the two germline ends. Germline V gene sequence: CDR1 ENHRY, CDR2 SYGVKD. The length of the CDR3 is 15 residues. The CDR3: CAISERGTSTDTQYF. CDR3 DNA sequence: TGTGCCATCAGTGAGCGGGGGACTAGCACAGATACGCAGTATTTT.

The rearrangement joins TRBV6-5 to TRBJ2-3; the match to TRBD2 covers 8 bases. Trimming removed 7 bases from V and 1 base from J; junction bases left unmatched: 4. The CDR3 length is 14 residues. Per germline, CDR1 MNHEY and CDR2 SVGAGI. As DNA, the CDR3 is TGTGCCAGCAACCGGGGGGGTGGCACAGATACGCAGTATTTT. It codes for CASNRGGGTDTQYF.

The chain couples TRBV5-1 to TRBJ1-6, with D possibly being TRBD1 (6 bases). Germline values: CDR1 SGHRS, CDR2 YFSETQ. The CDR3 runs to 16 residues. Trimming removed 1 base from V and 6 bases from J, with 14 bases in between. CDR3 sequence: CASSLSPGHANSPLHF. CDR3 nucleotide sequence: TGCGCCAGCAGCTTGTCCCCGGGACACGCTAATTCACCCCTCCACTTT.

The chain couples TRBV7-6 to TRBJ1-5; the match to TRBD1 covers 9 bases. In germline, CDR1 is SGHVS, CDR2 FNYEAQ. With V trimmed by 4 bases and J by 5 bases, 3 bases remained unmatched. The CDR3 extends over 14 amino acids. The CDR3 sequence is CASSSGQGYQPQHF. CDR3 sequence (DNA): TGTGCCAGCAGCTCCGGACAGGGGTATCAGCCCCAGCATTTT.

V usage is TRBV7-8 and J usage is TRBJ1-6; D is ambiguous. CDR1 SGHVS and CDR2 FQNEAQ come from the germline V gene. The CDR3 spans 14 residues. Trimming removed 5 bases at V and 12 bases at J, with 17 bases between. Written as DNA, the CDR3 is TGTGCCAGCAGCACTCAGACCTGGGAGAAACCCCTCCACTTT. This encodes CASSTQTWEKPLHF.

The chain combines TRBV27 with TRBJ2-7; TRBD1 matches at 11 bases. The germline V gene has CDR1 MNHEY and CDR2 SMNVEV (reference sequence). Trimming at V came to 2 bases and at J to 6 bases, leaving 3 bases not matched to a gene. CDR3 length: 14 residues. The CDR3 nucleotides are TGTGCCAGCAGTTTAAAGGACAGGGGGCGCGAGCAGTACTTC. This sequence encodes CASSLKDRGREQYF.

The rearrangement uses TRBV11-2 and TRBJ2-5, with D possibly matching TRBD1 (5 bases). CDR3 length equals 13 residues. In germline, CDR1 is SGHAT, CDR2 FQNNGV. V was clipped by 5 bases and J by 2 bases, with 9 bases between them. CDR3 in DNA: TGTGCCAGCAGCCCAGGGAATCAAGAGACCCAGTACTTC. Translation gives CASSPGNQETQYF.